Listed here are 7 T cell receptor beta chains from one sample, sequenced in a study of CD8 T cells in Susac syndrome (dated by TCRdb to the late 2010s). Libraries were made using the immunoSEQ multiplex PCR assay. RNA was extracted using the RNeasy kit, and about 0.5 to 1 ug of the RNA was reverse transcribed with random hexamers. TCRdb redid the processing of the public reads, applying fastp at Q25 and MiXCR, and retained in-frame beta chains. Each entry merges the rows of one CDR3 protein and shows their most common DNA and genes. This sample has some 300,000 distinct CDR3 sequences in its table, and 75% to 90% of those were observed once. In total, the top ten clones hold around 0.18% of the sample. The sample consisted of CD8+ T cells from PBMCs. These receptors were obtained from a human donor with multiple sclerosis.

The genes are TRBV4-2 and TRBJ2-7; TRBD1 matches at 7 bases. This CDR3 contains 15 residues. CDR1 is LGHNA and CDR2 is YNFKEQ in the germline V gene. V was pared by 0 bases and J by 0 bases, with 2 bases of the junction left unmatched. The CDR3 region is CASSQEGDSSYEQYF. CDR3 DNA: TGTGCCAGCAGCCAAGAGGGGGACAGCTCCTACGAGCAGTACTTC.

The CDR3 sequence: CASSVAVLAGAEWAYNEQFF. The CDR3 DNA sequence: TGTGCCAGCAGCGTAGCCGTCCTAGCGGGGGCCGAATGGGCTTACAATGAGCAGTTCTTC. J is TRBJ2-1 and V is TRBV9; TRBD2 agrees at 10 bases. The CDR3 length is 20 residues. Germline CDR1 SGDLS, CDR2 YYNGEE. V lost 0 bases and J lost 4; bases outside the gene matches: 16.

This rearrangement joins TRBV4-2 to TRBJ1-5; D remains ambiguous. Germline lookup yields CDR1 LGHNA and CDR2 YNFKEQ. The germline V and J ends were trimmed by 1 base and 2 bases, with 9 bases remaining between them. The CDR3 totals 15 residues. CDR3 protein: CASSQGAQGNQPQHF. The CDR3 DNA follows: TGTGCCAGCAGCCAAGGGGCGCAGGGCAATCAGCCCCAGCATTTT.

This chain links TRBV5-6 with TRBJ2-1; 8 bases are shared with TRBD2. This CDR3 is built from 14 residues. V shed 5 bases, J shed 8 bases, and the junction held 9 bases outside the gene matches. Germline assignment: CDR1 SGHDT and CDR2 YYEEEE. CDR3 coding DNA: TGTGCCAGCAGTTTAGCGGGACGCCCAGATGAGCAGTTCTTC. Its protein product is CASSLAGRPDEQFF. The full variable domain, rest sourced from reference TRBV5-6 and TRBJ2-1, is DAGVTQSPTHLIKTRGQQVTLRCSPKSGHDTVSWYQQALGQGPQFIFQYYEEEERQRGNFPDRFSGHQFPNYSSELNVNALLLGDSALYLCASSLAGRPDEQFFGPGTRLTVL.

With respect to this clonotype: Germline is not matched at one junction end, which may reflect a read error. The chain is built from TRBV7-7 and TRBJ2-5; TRBD2 is a possible D gene (6 bases). CDR1 and CDR2 from the germline V gene are SSHAT and FNYEAQ (reference sequence). The CDR3 totals 15 residues. The CDR3 spells CASSPLAEGQETQYF. DNA for the CDR3: TGTGCTAGCAGCCCTCTGGCGGAGGGTCAAGAGACCCAGTACTTC.

CDR3 sequence: CAILKEARVEAFF. The CDR3 DNA sequence: TGTGCCATCTTAAAAGAAGCCCGGGTTGAAGCTTTCTTT. The V gene is TRBV7-9, the J gene TRBJ1-1; no definite D call. CDR1 and CDR2 from the germline V gene are SEHNR and FQNEAQ (reference sequence). Trimming removed 10 bases from V and 7 bases from J, with 19 bases in between. The CDR3 is made up of 13 amino acids.

The chain uses TRBV9 and TRBJ2-1, with D possibly matching TRBD2 (6 bases). Germline V lookup: CDR1 SGDLS, CDR2 YYNGEE. CDR3 length: 15 residues. V was clipped by 2 bases and J by 4 bases, with 13 bases between them. For the CDR3, the DNA is TGTGCCAGCAGCGTTGCGGGACTCACTTACAATGAGCAGTTCTTC. Translation gives CASSVAGLTYNEQFF.